These 10 T cell receptor beta chains were sequenced from one sample in a study of early T cells in non-severe SARS-CoV-2 infection (dated by TCRdb to the early 2020s). Preparation of the library involved 5' RACE. Sequencing took place on a NextSeq 500. TCRdb cleaned the public reads at Q25 with fastp, built clones with MiXCR and kept in-frame beta chains. Each CDR3 protein gets just one entry, which takes the most common genes and DNA from the rows behind it. The sample table contains over 60,000 distinct CDR3 sequences; only one count was recorded for roughly a tenth of them. The top ten hold 7.6% of the sample. The sample in question was whole blood, obtained at baseline. The origin of the receptors is an adult who was a healthcare worker with PCR-confirmed SARS-CoV-2 infection or an uninfected control (not recorded which).

The V gene is TRBV7-6, the J gene TRBJ1-6; D unresolved. CDR3 length: 16 residues. V was shortened by 2 bases and J by 3 bases, with 11 bases between the two germline ends. In germline, CDR1 is SGHVS, CDR2 FNYEAQ. The CDR3 DNA is TGTGCCAGCAGCTTAAGTAGGGCCAGCTATAATTCACCCCTCCACTTT. It translates to CASSLSRASYNSPLHF.

This clonotype was recorded many times. The chain is built from TRBV12-3 or TRBV12-4 and TRBJ1-1; D is ambiguous. The V and J ends lost 6 bases and 1 base respectively, with 12 bases between them. This CDR3 is 14 amino acids long. DNA of the CDR3: TGTGCCAGCAGCTCCGGAGGGCCGAACACTGAAGCTTTCTTT. This gives the protein CASSSGGPNTEAFF.

In its sample, this clonotype was seen many times. The rearrangement links TRBV27 to TRBJ2-7, with 8 bases that match TRBD2. This CDR3 comprises 12 residues. V shed 10 bases, J shed 2 bases, and the junction held 4 bases outside the gene matches. In germline, CDR1 is MNHEY, CDR2 SMNVEV (reference sequence). The CDR3 bases are TGTGCCACCGGGGGGGCGGCCTACGAGCAGTACTTC. Translated, it gives CATGGAAYEQYF.

This clonotype occurred a few times. The rearrangement links TRBV27 to TRBJ2-1; no definite D call. The CDR3 extends over 16 amino acids. V lost 4 bases and J 1 base, leaving 14 bases between the germline ends. Germline CDR1 MNHEY, CDR2 SMNVEV (reference sequence). The CDR3 protein is CASSWNSQLSYNEQFF. The CDR3 DNA sequence: TGTGCCAGCAGTTGGAACAGCCAACTTTCCTACAATGAGCAGTTCTTC.

V and J are TRBV11-2 and TRBJ2-1; D gene unclear. With 0 bases removed from V and 10 bases from J, the gap between germline ends came to 10 bases. Germline lookup yields CDR1 SGHAT and CDR2 FQNNGV. The CDR3 has 13 residues. CDR3 amino acids: CASSLDASGEQFF. The CDR3 coding sequence is TGTGCCAGCAGCTTAGACGCTAGTGGGGAGCAGTTCTTC.

This clonotype was seen a handful of times. V and J are TRBV7-3 and TRBJ2-1; 7 positions agree with TRBD1. This CDR3 has 15 amino acids. J lost 4 bases, V lost 4 bases, and 7 bases had no gene match. Looked up from germline, CDR1 is SGHTA and CDR2 is FQGTGA. CDR3 in DNA: TGTGCCAGCAGCTCGTCCGGGACAGCTTACAATGAGCAGTTCTTC. Its translation is CASSSSGTAYNEQFF.

The chain links TRBV5-4 to TRBJ1-2; D is possibly TRBD1 (5 bases). V was cut by 3 bases and J by 8 bases, with 20 bases left in between. The CDR3 covers 15 residues. Per germline, CDR1 SGHNT and CDR2 YYREEE (reference sequence). CDR3 in DNA: TGTGCCAGCAGCTCTTCAGGCGGGGCAACGAGGGGCTACACCTTC. Amino acids: CASSSSGGATRGYTF.

This clonotype was observed a handful of times. The rearrangement joins TRBV2 to TRBJ2-1, with TRBD1 matching 7 bases. V gave up 8 bases and J gave up 6 bases; unmatched junction bases: 4. The germline CDR1 and CDR2 sequences are SNHLY and FYNNEI. The CDR3 contains 12 residues. CDR3 loop: CASGRTGNEQFF. In nucleotides, the CDR3 is TGTGCCAGCGGACGGACAGGCAATGAGCAGTTCTTC.

The chain recombines TRBV28 with TRBJ2-3; D is uncertain. This CDR3 is built from 13 residues. With 7 bases removed from V and 8 bases from J, the gap between germline ends came to 16 bases. Looked up from germline, CDR1 is MDHEN and CDR2 is SYDVKM. The DNA of the CDR3 is TGTGCCAGCATTCACCCATCGGGCGGTACGCAGTATTTT. It yields the protein CASIHPSGGTQYF.

This clonotype has more than one count but fewer than ten. The chain combines TRBV4-3 with TRBJ2-5, with D uncertain. Germline values: CDR1 LGHNA, CDR2 YSLEER. The V gene lost 0 bases and the J gene lost 1 base, with 6 bases spanning the gap. The CDR3 is 14 amino acids. The CDR3 is CASSQDGIQETQYF. CDR3 in DNA: TGCGCCAGCAGCCAAGATGGTATCCAAGAGACCCAGTACTTC.